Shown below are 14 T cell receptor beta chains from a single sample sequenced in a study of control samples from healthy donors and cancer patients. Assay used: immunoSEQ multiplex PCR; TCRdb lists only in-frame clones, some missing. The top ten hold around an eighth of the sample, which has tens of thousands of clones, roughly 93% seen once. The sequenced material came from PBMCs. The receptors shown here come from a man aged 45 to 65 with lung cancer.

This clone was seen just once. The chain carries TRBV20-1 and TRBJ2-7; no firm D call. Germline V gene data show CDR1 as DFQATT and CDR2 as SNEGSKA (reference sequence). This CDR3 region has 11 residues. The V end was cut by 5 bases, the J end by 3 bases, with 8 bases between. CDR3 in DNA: TGCAGTGCTCCCCAGAACTACGAGCAGTACTTC. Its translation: CSAPQNYEQYF.

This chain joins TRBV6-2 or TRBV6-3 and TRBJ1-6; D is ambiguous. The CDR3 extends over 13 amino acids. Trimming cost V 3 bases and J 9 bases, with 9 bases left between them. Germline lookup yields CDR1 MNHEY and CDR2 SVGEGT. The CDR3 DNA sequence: TGTGCCAGCAGTTATGGACCCTTTTCACCCCTCCACTTT. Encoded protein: CASSYGPFSPLHF.

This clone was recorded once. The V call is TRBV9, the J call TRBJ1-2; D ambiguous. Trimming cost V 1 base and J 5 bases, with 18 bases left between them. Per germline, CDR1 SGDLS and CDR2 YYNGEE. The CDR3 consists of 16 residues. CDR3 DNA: TGTGCCAGCAGCGTATCCTACGCACCTATACCTTATGGCTACACCTTC. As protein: CASSVSYAPIPYGYTF. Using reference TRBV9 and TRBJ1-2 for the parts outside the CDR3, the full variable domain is DSGVTQTPKHLITATGQRVTLRCSPRSGDLSVYWYQQSLDQGLQFLIQYYNGEERAKGNILERFSAQQFPDLHSELNLSSLELGDSALYFCASSVSYAPIPYGYTFGSGTRLTVV.

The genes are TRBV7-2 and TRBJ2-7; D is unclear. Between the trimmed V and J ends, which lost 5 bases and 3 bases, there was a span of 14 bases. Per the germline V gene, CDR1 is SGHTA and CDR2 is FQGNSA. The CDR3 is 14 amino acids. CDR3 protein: CASSAVVAVYEQYF. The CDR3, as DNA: TGTGCCAGCAGCGCGGTAGTAGCCGTCTACGAGCAGTACTTC. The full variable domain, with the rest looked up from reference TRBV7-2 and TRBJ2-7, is GAGVSQSPSNKVTEKGKDVELRCDPISGHTALYWYRQSLGQGLEFLIYFQGNSAPDKSGLPSDRFSAERTGGSVSTLTIQRTQQEDSAVYLCASSAVVAVYEQYFGPGTRLTVT.

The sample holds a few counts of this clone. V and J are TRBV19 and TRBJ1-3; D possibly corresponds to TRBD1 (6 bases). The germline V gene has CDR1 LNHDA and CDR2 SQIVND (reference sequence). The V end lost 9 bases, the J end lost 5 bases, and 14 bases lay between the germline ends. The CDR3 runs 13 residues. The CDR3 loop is CASSGTLRNTIYF. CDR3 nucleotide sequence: TGTGCCAGCTCCGGGACACTGCGAAACACCATATATTTT.

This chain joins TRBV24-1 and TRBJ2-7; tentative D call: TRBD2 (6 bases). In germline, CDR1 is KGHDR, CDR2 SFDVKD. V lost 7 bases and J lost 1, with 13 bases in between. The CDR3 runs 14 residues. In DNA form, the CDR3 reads TGTGCCACCAGCCAAGGTGCGGGGTCCTACGAGCAGTACTTC. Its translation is CATSQGAGSYEQYF.

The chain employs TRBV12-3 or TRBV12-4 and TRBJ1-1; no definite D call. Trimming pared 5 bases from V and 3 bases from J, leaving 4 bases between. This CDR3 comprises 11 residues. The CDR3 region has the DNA TGTGCCAGCAGTCGATACACTGAAGCTTTCTTT. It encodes CASSRYTEAFF.

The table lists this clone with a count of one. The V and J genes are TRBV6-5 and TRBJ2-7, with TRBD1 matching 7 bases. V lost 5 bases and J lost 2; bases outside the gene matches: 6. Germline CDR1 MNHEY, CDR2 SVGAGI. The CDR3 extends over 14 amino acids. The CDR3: CASSSRQGAYEQYF. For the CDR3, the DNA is TGTGCCAGCAGTAGCCGACAGGGTGCCTACGAGCAGTACTTC.

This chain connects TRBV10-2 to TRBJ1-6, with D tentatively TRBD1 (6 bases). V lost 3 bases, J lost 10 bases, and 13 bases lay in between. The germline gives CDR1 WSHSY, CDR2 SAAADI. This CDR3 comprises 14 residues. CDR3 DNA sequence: TGCGCCAGCAGTGAACAGGGAGAGAACTCACCCCTCCACTTT. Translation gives CASSEQGENSPLHF.

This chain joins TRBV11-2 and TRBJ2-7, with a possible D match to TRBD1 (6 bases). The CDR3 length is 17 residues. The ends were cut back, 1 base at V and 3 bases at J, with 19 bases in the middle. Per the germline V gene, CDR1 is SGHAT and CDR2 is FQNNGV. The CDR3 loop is CASSLASGSLTGYEQYF. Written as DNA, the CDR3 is TGTGCCAGCAGCTTAGCGTCAGGGAGTTTGACAGGCTACGAGCAGTACTTC.

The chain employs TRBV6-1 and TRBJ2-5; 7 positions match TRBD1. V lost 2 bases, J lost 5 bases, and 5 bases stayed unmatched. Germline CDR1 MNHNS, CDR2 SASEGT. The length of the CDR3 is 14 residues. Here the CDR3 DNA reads TGTGCCAGCAGTGAAAGGGACAGCGAGGAGACCCAGTACTTC. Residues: CASSERDSEETQYF.

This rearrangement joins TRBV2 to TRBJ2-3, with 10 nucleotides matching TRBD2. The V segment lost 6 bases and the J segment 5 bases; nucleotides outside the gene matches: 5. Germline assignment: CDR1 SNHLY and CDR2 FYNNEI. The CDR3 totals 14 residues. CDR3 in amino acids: CASRSGGAVDTQYF. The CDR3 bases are TGTGCCAGCAGGAGCGGGGGGGCCGTAGATACGCAGTATTTT.

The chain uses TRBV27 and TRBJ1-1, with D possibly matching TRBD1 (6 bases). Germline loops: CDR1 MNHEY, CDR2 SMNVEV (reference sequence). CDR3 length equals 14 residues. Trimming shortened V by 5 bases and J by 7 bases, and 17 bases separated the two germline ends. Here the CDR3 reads CASSLRTEKGEAFF. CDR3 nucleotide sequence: TGTGCCAGCAGTCTCCGGACAGAGAAGGGTGAAGCTTTCTTT.

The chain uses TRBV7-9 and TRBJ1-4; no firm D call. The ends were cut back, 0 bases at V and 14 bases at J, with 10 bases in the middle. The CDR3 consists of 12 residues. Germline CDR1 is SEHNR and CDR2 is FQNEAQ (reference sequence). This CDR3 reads CASSLAEKQLFF. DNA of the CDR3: TGTGCCAGCAGCTTAGCGGAGAAGCAGCTGTTTTTT.